This TCR beta chain appears in the sequencing data of a study of identifying expanded T cells in peripheral blood. Collection occurred without any documented infections or immune events in donors. Data came from immunoSEQ multiplex PCR; TCRdb stores just in-frame clones and leaves some out. The table includes around 120,000 clones, roughly 84% detected once. Germline V gene data show CDR1 as MDHEN and CDR2 as SYDVKM. V was shortened by 0 bases and J by 5 bases, with 15 bases between the two germline ends. The length of the CDR3 is 16 residues. About this clone: Antigen specificity is unknown.

General study findings and limits: Across healthy donors, higher total template counts meant significantly greater roughly two-week count variance. Over two and four weeks, about 15 and 19 clones changed, versus 1.2 between replicates.

Input material: blood. The sequence was obtained from a person aged 18 to 70 in good health. The chain joins TRBV28 to TRBJ2-3, with a weak D call TRBD2 (7 bases). This CDR3 is CASSLWGGAYRDTQYF. CDR3 sequence (DNA): TGTGCCAGCAGTTTATGGGGGGGGGCCTATAGAGATACGCAGTATTTT.